This entry concerns a single TCR beta chain. As yet, its antigen is unknown. This sample is part of a study of T cells in Graves' hyperthyroidism and ophthalmopathy. Regarding the study as a whole: Appearing also in blood were most of the thyroid clonotypes expanded above 0.001.

The germline V gene has CDR1 SGHVS and CDR2 FQNEAQ. This CDR3 has 13 residues. Between the trimmed V and J ends, which lost 1 base and 2 bases, there was a span of 3 bases. The source material, RNA transcripts, was used to amplify TCR beta CDR3 regions. TCR CDR3 regions were first amplified by RT-PCR with HTBI primers. TCRdb recomputed calls from the multiplex PCR reads with MiXCR, one row per CDR3 protein. The repertoire consists of roughly 49,000 distinct CDR3 sequences, with 45% to 65% occurring once and the leading ten covering around a third. Lactation, pregnancy, other autoimmune disease or uncontrolled infection led to exclusion of patients.

Sequences were obtained from peripheral blood or thyroid tissue (not recorded which). The chain has TRBV7-8 and TRBJ2-1; the D is unclear. This TCR derives from a man aged 18 to 29 with Graves' hyperthyroidism. The CDR3: CASSLGAYNEQFF. CDR3 nucleotide sequence: TGTGCCAGCAGCTTAGGGGCCTACAATGAGCAGTTCTTC.